The clone carrying this T cell receptor beta chain has only a few counts. This sample was taken from a study of beta chain features in type 1 diabetes. Turning to the study itself: Patients and healthy donors were similar in age, gender and cell yields.

Reverse transcription of all isolated RNA meant that expressed TCRB transcripts were sequenced. Sequencing was performed with immunoSEQ multiplex PCR; in TCRdb, only in-frame clones are kept and a portion is missing. This table holds about 360,000 clones, roughly 13% found once. The CDR3 consists of 14 residues. V was shortened by 1 base and J by 5 bases, with 8 bases between the two germline ends. Looked up from germline, CDR1 is SEHNR and CDR2 is FQNEAQ (reference sequence). Isolation of CD4+ naive, central memory, regulatory and stem cell-like memory cells was achieved by sorting via CD45RO/CCR7/CD25/CD127/CD95/CD27.

This clonotype was obtained from a man aged 18-30 years in good health. The rearrangement joins TRBV7-9 to TRBJ2-2; D not resolved. The specimen was naive CD4+ T cells from blood. The CDR3 reads CASSLGAGTGELFF. CDR3 sequence (DNA): TGTGCCAGCAGCTTAGGAGCCGGGACCGGGGAGCTGTTTTTT. Full variable domain (rest looked up from reference TRBV7-9 and TRBJ2-2): DTGVSQNPRHKITKRGQNVTFRCDPISEHNRLYWYRQTLGQGPEFLTYFQNEAQLEKSRLLSDRFSAERPKGSFSTLEIQRTEQGDSAMYLCASSLGAGTGELFFGEGSRLTVL.